The rows below give T cell receptor beta chains drawn from one sample of a study of blood T cells in healthy people across ages. A single record per CDR3 protein comes from TCRdb applying MiXCR to the 5' RACE reads. The table includes some 560,000 distinct CDR3 sequences, around 27% detected once. This sample also appeared in a second study, on T cells of mothers and their children.

Sequenced: blood. These receptors all stem from a boy aged 2 to 10 in good health. Each CDR3 is given with its conserved first and last residue. The order of the fields is V gene, D gene, clone size, CDR3 protein. The D gene is left open where the match is weak. Rows may omit the clone size; those that give it use once, few, many or a size class.

TRBV12-3/TRBV12-4	TRBD1	few	CASSLDRVSYTF
TRBV7-2	.	.	CASSPRGLYNSPLHF
TRBV7-2	TRBD2	few	CASSPGLAGSNEQFF
TRBV12-3/TRBV12-4	.	.	CASSSRAGLTYEQYF
TRBV30	.	.	CAWSPNEKLFF
TRBV3-1	.	few	CASSQDQGMRTYGYTF
TRBV2	.	few	CASSEAGGLNQPQHF
TRBV11-2	.	.	CASSFGTHTGELFF
TRBV7-2	TRBD2	few	CASSPGTSGGAYTGELFF
TRBV9	.	.	CASSVGIRGFYNEQFF
TRBV27	TRBD1	.	CVSSQGQGKRNEQFF
TRBV6-1	.	.	CASSEQGQGGSYEQYF
TRBV5-6	.	.	CASSLARRASEQFF
TRBV12-3/TRBV12-4	TRBD1	few	CASSPTTGGGYGYTF
TRBV25-1	TRBD1	few	CASSELGQVYEQYF
TRBV20-1	TRBD1	.	CSARDSRTGGSGELFF
TRBV29-1	.	.	CSAEGRYYEQYF
TRBV7-6	TRBD1	.	CASSRTGQAYEQYF
TRBV7-9	.	few	CASSPGHLYEQYF
TRBV6-5	.	few	CASSLSVFRDTLNYGYTF
TRBV5-1	TRBD2	.	CASSLELAENIQYF
TRBV7-2	.	.	CASSFEGGYTEAFF
TRBV29-1	.	.	CSVVGTEIGNTIYF
TRBV3-1	TRBD2	.	CASSQDFLASGSQETQYF
TRBV12-3/TRBV12-4	TRBD1	few	CASNSQGTSNQPQHF
TRBV7-2	.	.	CASSDRSGNTIYF
TRBV6-4	TRBD2	few	CASSASAGGPGELFF
TRBV11-2	.	few	CASSLEPTDLRETQYF
TRBV7-2	.	.	CASSLGGVSGSGANVLTF
TRBV20-1	.	.	CSANGGPYNEQFF
TRBV6-5	.	.	CASRALGAKNIQYF
TRBV4-3	TRBD1	.	CASSQGTGDIQYF
TRBV28	.	few	CASSLRGSETQYF
TRBV9	TRBD2	few	CASNSGGDYNEQFF
TRBV29-1	.	.	CSVVTLAQETQYF
TRBV9	TRBD1	.	CASSGWDRGKEKLFF
TRBV4-1	.	few	CASSPGLLGNEQFF
TRBV3-1	TRBD1	.	CASSQELTGSAFF
TRBV7-3	TRBD1	.	CASSSHLGQALGYTF
TRBV12-3/TRBV12-4	TRBD1	few	CASSLSGTDPPRETQYF
TRBV18	TRBD2	.	CASSPPGLAGGDEQFF
TRBV11-2	.	.	CASSSRGSEAFF
TRBV28	.	few	CASQTPRGNTEAFF
TRBV7-9	.	.	CASSLDFDNEQFF
TRBV20-1	.	.	CSALPDEQFF
TRBV7-8	TRBD1	.	CASSFKQTGFTEAFF
TRBV5-1	.	few	CASSVTENRAYEQFF
TRBV25-1	.	few	CASSQTGFNQPQHF
TRBV25-1	.	.	CASSLSGAETFF
TRBV2	TRBD2	few	CASSAGTSGSRQFF